Listed here are 14 T cell receptor beta chains from one sample, sequenced in a study of blood T cell repertoires in COVID-19. Measured with immunoSEQ multiplex PCR; TCRdb has only the in-frame clones, and not every one. The table has around 46,000 clones, 86% seen once; the top ten hold under 6%. The sequenced material came from peripheral blood. These receptors originate from a man aged 35 to 55 with active COVID-19.

Written as DNA, the CDR3 is TGTGCCAGCAGCGTAAGCGGGAGGGCCTACAATGAGCAGTTCTTC. It translates to CASSVSGRAYNEQFF. The genes are TRBV9 and TRBJ2-1, with 10 bases that match TRBD2. CDR3 size: 15 residues. Trimming cost V 1 base and J 2 bases; bases outside gene matches: 0. Per germline, CDR1 SGDLS and CDR2 YYNGEE. The entire variable domain, with the rest obtained from reference TRBV9 and TRBJ2-1, is as follows: DSGVTQTPKHLITATGQRVTLRCSPRSGDLSVYWYQQSLDQGLQFLIQYYNGEERAKGNILERFSAQQFPDLHSELNLSSLELGDSALYFCASSVSGRAYNEQFFGPGTRLTVL.

The chain uses TRBV6-1 and TRBJ2-1; D remains ambiguous. The germline gives CDR1 MNHNS, CDR2 SASEGT. Trimming left V 1 base short and J 6 bases short, with 4 bases between. The CDR3 runs 12 residues. Written as DNA, the CDR3 is TGTGCCAGCAGTGAAGGGCTCAATGAGCAGTTCTTC. Translated: CASSEGLNEQFF.

The chain has TRBV7-2 and TRBJ2-1; 7 positions match TRBD1. Germline V gene data show CDR1 as SGHTA and CDR2 as FQGNSA. V shed 2 bases, J shed 5 bases, and the junction held 3 bases outside the gene matches. The CDR3 has 14 residues. The CDR3 sequence is CASSLIQGNNEQFF. CDR3 in DNA: TGTGCCAGCAGCTTAATACAGGGGAACAATGAGCAGTTCTTC. Together with reference TRBV7-2 and TRBJ2-1, the CDR3 gives the full variable domain: GAGVSQSPSNKVTEKGKDVELRCDPISGHTALYWYRQSLGQGLEFLIYFQGNSAPDKSGLPSDRFSAERTGGSVSTLTIQRTQQEDSAVYLCASSLIQGNNEQFFGPGTRLTVL.

The chain carries TRBV9 and TRBJ2-2; the match to TRBD2 covers 11 bases. The ends lost 6 bases at V and 5 bases at J; junction bases unmatched: 12. Germline-derived CDR1 and CDR2 are SGDLS and YYNGEE. The CDR3 totals 17 residues. The CDR3 region is CASTTTTIAGGTGELFF. CDR3 nucleotides: TGTGCCAGCACCACGACGACTATAGCGGGGGGGACCGGGGAGCTGTTTTTT.

The rearrangement links TRBV7-7 to TRBJ2-2; TRBD2 is a possible D gene (6 bases). The germline V gene encodes CDR1 SSHAT and CDR2 FNYEAQ (reference sequence). V lost 5 bases, J lost 6 bases, and 19 bases lay in between. The CDR3 is 16 residues long. In DNA form, the CDR3 reads TGTGCCAGCAGCCACGAGGTTGAGGGAGGTGCCGGGGAGCTGTTTTTT. It translates to CASSHEVEGGAGELFF.

V and J are TRBV6-6 and TRBJ2-3; possibly TRBD1 for D (6 bases). V was shortened by 6 bases and J by 12 bases, with 19 bases between the two germline ends. The CDR3 sequence is 13 residues long. Germline CDR1 is MNHNY and CDR2 is SVGAGI (reference sequence). The chain's CDR3 is CASSPLQGRSQYF. In nucleotides, the CDR3 is TGTGCCAGCAGCCCCCTTCAGGGGCGGTCACAGTATTTT.

V usage is TRBV28 and J usage is TRBJ2-7; 8 bases line up with TRBD1. V was clipped by 6 bases and J by 2 bases; unmatched bases: 15. The CDR3 has 17 amino acids. Germline V gene data show CDR1 as MDHEN and CDR2 as SYDVKM. In nucleotides, the CDR3 is TGTGCCAGCAGCCCCCCCTCCGGGACAGGCCATGCCTACGAGCAGTACTTC. This gives the protein CASSPPSGTGHAYEQYF.

Written as DNA, the CDR3 is TGCGCCAGCAGCCTACATGCCGGACAGGGGGCTAACTATGGCTACACCTTC. Encoded protein: CASSLHAGQGANYGYTF. V usage is TRBV4-1 and J usage is TRBJ1-2; 10 nucleotides align to TRBD1. V was clipped by 4 bases and J by 0 bases; unmatched bases: 8. The CDR3 consists of 17 residues. Germline-derived CDR1 and CDR2 are MGHRA and YSYEKL.

The genes are TRBV11-2 and TRBJ2-7, with TRBD2 as a possible D gene (6 bases). The CDR3 is made up of 15 amino acids. In germline, CDR1 is SGHAT, CDR2 FQNNGV. The V and J ends lost 0 bases and 0 bases respectively, with 9 bases between them. The DNA of the CDR3 is TGTGCCAGCAGCTTAGAGGCGGGACTCTCCTACGAGCAGTACTTC. Encoded protein: CASSLEAGLSYEQYF. The full variable domain, with the rest looked up from reference TRBV11-2 and TRBJ2-7, is EAGVAQSPRYKIIEKRQSVAFWCNPISGHATLYWYQQILGQGPKLLIQFQNNGVVDDSQLPKDRFSAERLKGVDSTLKIQPAKLEDSAVYLCASSLEAGLSYEQYFGPGTRLTVT.

As to this clone: This same CDR3 is encoded by further DNA sequences in the sample. This sequence joins TRBV5-1 and TRBJ2-7; unclear D gene. Germline CDR1 and CDR2: SGHRS and YFSETQ. V shed 0 bases and J shed 1 base, with 5 bases lying between them. This CDR3 has 13 residues. The DNA for the CDR3 is TGCGCCAGCAGCTTGGGGGCTTCCTACGAGCAGTACTTC. It yields the protein CASSLGASYEQYF.

V is TRBV28 and J is TRBJ2-7; TRBD2 agrees at 11 bases. The CDR3 totals 14 residues. Germline V lookup: CDR1 MDHEN, CDR2 SYDVKM. V shed 6 bases, J shed 2 bases, and the junction held 3 bases outside the gene matches. CDR3: CASRLAGETYEQYF. As DNA, the CDR3 is TGTGCCAGCAGACTAGCGGGGGAAACCTACGAGCAGTACTTC.

Remarks on this clone: Sequence at one end of the junction differs from germline and may be a read error. The chain has TRBV4-2 and TRBJ2-7, with a weak D call TRBD2 (5 bases). CDR1 and CDR2 from the germline V gene are LGHNA and YNFKEQ. This CDR3 region has 14 residues. CDR3 DNA: TGTGCCAGCAGCCAAGAAAGTAGGACCGGACTCCCGAACTTC. Residues: CASSQESRTGLPNF.

V gene TRBV5-6 combines with J gene TRBJ1-5, with a weak D call TRBD1 (5 bases). Germline V CDR1 and CDR2: SGHDT, YYEEEE. With 4 bases removed from V and 3 bases from J, the gap between germline ends came to 20 bases. The CDR3 runs 17 residues. CDR3 sequence reads: CASSTLTASLDNQPQHF. The CDR3 DNA reads as TGTGCCAGCAGCACTTTGACAGCTTCCCTTGACAATCAGCCCCAGCATTTT.

The rearrangement links TRBV12-3 or TRBV12-4 to TRBJ1-3; D is undetermined. Trimming took off 4 bases at V and 6 bases at J, with 4 bases between the two ends. The CDR3 contains 11 residues. The CDR3 loop is CASSWPNTIYF. The CDR3 coding sequence is TGTGCCAGCAGTTGGCCAAACACCATATATTTT.